These 32 T cell receptor beta chains came from one sample sequenced in a study of blood T cell repertoires in COVID-19. The protocol was immunoSEQ multiplex PCR, while the TCRdb copy is restricted to in-frame clones and leaves out a portion. The profile covers about 330,000 clones, with more than 85% appearing a single time and around a sixth taken by the ten largest. Sample: PBMCs or T cells enriched from blood (not recorded which). These receptors were collected from a woman aged 30 to 39 who had recovered from COVID-19.

This chain uses TRBV7-9 with TRBJ1-1; 8 bases align to TRBD1. The trim removed 5 bases at V and 5 bases at J, leaving 7 bases unmatched. The germline V gene encodes CDR1 SEHNR and CDR2 FQNEAQ (reference sequence). The CDR3 consists of 14 residues. The CDR3 DNA reads TGTGCCAGCAGCCCTACAGGGGGTCCGACTGAAGCTTTCTTT. Residues: CASSPTGGPTEAFF.

V and J are TRBV6-2 or TRBV6-3 and TRBJ1-2; D gene ambiguous. The V and J ends lost 2 bases and 4 bases respectively, with 8 bases between them. The germline gives CDR1 MNHEY, CDR2 SVGEGT. The CDR3 extends over 13 amino acids. In nucleotides, the CDR3 is TGTGCCAGCAGTTACGGAGGCTCCTATGGCTACACCTTC. It yields the protein CASSYGGSYGYTF.

The V gene is TRBV19, the J gene TRBJ2-7, with D tentatively TRBD1 (5 bases). CDR1 and CDR2 from the germline V gene are LNHDA and SQIVND (reference sequence). This CDR3 region has 13 residues. The V end lost 6 bases, the J end lost 4 bases, and 13 bases lay between the germline ends. Written as DNA, the CDR3 is TGTGCCAGTAGCAATGCAGGGTTTTACGAGCAGTACTTC. Encoded protein: CASSNAGFYEQYF.

This clone was seen once. The chain's CDR3 is CASSLGANSYNEQFF. The CDR3 region has the DNA TGTGCCAGCAGTTTAGGAGCAAACTCCTACAATGAGCAGTTCTTC. The chain is built from TRBV27 and TRBJ2-1; D not resolved. V lost 2 bases, J lost 0 bases, and 8 bases lay in between. The CDR3 totals 15 residues. The germline CDR1 and CDR2 sequences are MNHEY and SMNVEV (reference sequence).

The chain carries TRBV11-2 and TRBJ2-1, with 7 positions matching TRBD1. V shed 5 bases and J 2 bases; nucleotides not matched to a gene: 15. Looked up from germline, CDR1 is SGHAT and CDR2 is FQNNGV. The CDR3 has 18 amino acids. The CDR3 sequence: CASSLQSITGQTYNEQFF. CDR3 bases: TGTGCCAGCAGCCTCCAGAGTATAACGGGACAGACCTACAATGAGCAGTTCTTC. The variable domain in full, with the rest retrieved from reference TRBV11-2 and TRBJ2-1, is EAGVAQSPRYKIIEKRQSVAFWCNPISGHATLYWYQQILGQGPKLLIQFQNNGVVDDSQLPKDRFSAERLKGVDSTLKIQPAKLEDSAVYLCASSLQSITGQTYNEQFFGPGTRLTVL.

This chain connects TRBV19 to TRBJ1-2, with 7 bases aligning to TRBD1. Per germline, CDR1 LNHDA and CDR2 SQIVND (reference sequence). This CDR3 is 15 amino acids long. The V and J ends lost 4 bases and 2 bases, in that order; junction bases with no gene match: 7. The CDR3 DNA follows: TGTGCCAGTAGTAGGCTTACAGGGGCCAACTATGGCTACACCTTC. This translates into CASSRLTGANYGYTF.

The chain joins TRBV9 to TRBJ2-3; 7 bases align to TRBD2. Per the germline V gene, CDR1 is SGDLS and CDR2 is YYNGEE. Germline trimming cut 1 base from V and 3 bases from J; bases unmatched to any gene: 8. The CDR3 has 16 residues. CDR3 amino acids: CASSVRGSAGTDTQYF. The CDR3 DNA reads TGTGCCAGCAGCGTACGGGGGTCAGCGGGGACAGATACGCAGTATTTT.

V gene TRBV7-9 combines with J gene TRBJ2-5; TRBD2 matches 9 bases. The CDR3 extends over 14 amino acids. Germline trimming cut 5 bases from V and 5 bases from J; bases unmatched to any gene: 6. Germline V CDR1 and CDR2: SEHNR, FQNEAQ (reference sequence). In DNA, the CDR3 is TGTGCCAGCAGCCCTCCTCTAGCGGGGGAGACCCAGTACTTC. Protein: CASSPPLAGETQYF.

The gene calls are TRBV28 and TRBJ2-3, with no clear D. Germline V CDR1 and CDR2: MDHEN, SYDVKM. V was pared by 5 bases and J by 3 bases, with 6 bases between. The CDR3 is 12 amino acids. The CDR3 spells CASSPPTDTQYF. The DNA of the CDR3 is TGTGCCAGCAGTCCCCCAACAGATACGCAGTATTTT.

The CDR3 sequence: CASQVVGEQFF. The CDR3 bases are TGTGCCAGCCAGGTCGTAGGAGAGCAGTTCTTC. V and J are TRBV12-3 or TRBV12-4 and TRBJ2-1; D gene uncertain. V lost 8 bases to trimming and J lost 10 bases, with 12 bases between them. This CDR3 comprises 11 residues.

This CDR3 is CASRFRGDQETQYF. For the CDR3, the DNA is TGTGCCAGCAGATTCAGGGGGGACCAAGAGACCCAGTACTTC. The chain has TRBV27 and TRBJ2-5, with D possibly matching TRBD1 (7 bases). This CDR3 spans 14 amino acids. With 6 bases removed from V and 0 bases from J, the gap between germline ends came to 11 bases. Per the germline V gene, CDR1 is MNHEY and CDR2 is SMNVEV (reference sequence).

V usage is TRBV15 and J usage is TRBJ1-1; D perhaps matches TRBD1 (5 bases). Germline V CDR1 and CDR2: LNHNV, YYDKDF (reference sequence). Trimming took 0 bases from V and 6 from J, leaving 8 bases between them. This CDR3 is 13 amino acids long. CDR3 bases: TGTGCCACCAGCAGAGACAGGGTTGCTGAAGCTTTCTTT. Residues: CATSRDRVAEAFF. The full variable domain, with the rest looked up from reference TRBV15 and TRBJ1-1, is DAMVIQNPRYQVTQFGKPVTLSCSQTLNHNVMYWYQQKSSQAPKLLFHYYDKDFNNEADTPDNFQSRRPNTSFCFLDIRSPGLGDTAMYLCATSRDRVAEAFFGQGTRLTVV.

The chain employs TRBV4-3 and TRBJ2-3; 10 positions match TRBD2. The length of the CDR3 is 20 residues. From germline, CDR1 is LGHNA and CDR2 YSLEER. V shed 0 bases, J shed 2 bases, and the junction held 14 bases outside the gene matches. The CDR3 DNA reads TGCGCCAGCAGCCAAGATATGCCTAGCGGGAGCAACTCTCACACAGATACGCAGTATTTT. Its translation: CASSQDMPSGSNSHTDTQYF.

The CDR3 region is CASSPPTMDTQYF. CDR3 DNA: TGTGCCAGCTCACCCCCCACTATGGATACGCAGTATTTT. The J gene is TRBJ2-3, the V gene TRBV18; D is ambiguous. Trimming shortened V by 3 bases and J by 6 bases, and 10 bases separated the two germline ends. CDR3 length equals 13 residues. Per the germline V gene, CDR1 is KGHSH and CDR2 is LQKENI.

The gene calls are TRBV27 and TRBJ2-7; unclear D gene. From germline, CDR1 is MNHEY and CDR2 SMNVEV (reference sequence). The CDR3 consists of 16 residues. With 5 bases removed from V and 0 bases from J, the gap between germline ends came to 17 bases. The CDR3 DNA reads TGTGCCAGCAGTAGTGGATGGAGACGACCCTCCTACGAGCAGTACTTC. Protein sequence: CASSSGWRRPSYEQYF.

This clone occurred once. The chain combines TRBV18 with TRBJ2-2; maybe TRBD2 (5 bases). Germline-derived CDR1 and CDR2 are KGHSH and LQKENI. V was pared by 5 bases and J by 8 bases, with 15 bases between. CDR3 length: 14 amino acids. The CDR3 reads CASSSPARRGELFF. The CDR3 DNA sequence: TGTGCCAGCTCAAGCCCAGCTAGGAGGGGGGAGCTGTTTTTT.

The V gene is TRBV28, the J gene TRBJ2-3, with 14 nucleotides matching TRBD2. The V and J ends lost 5 bases and 4 bases, in that order; junction bases with no gene match: 11. The CDR3 consists of 18 residues. Germline CDR1 reads MDHEN; CDR2 reads SYDVKM. The CDR3 protein is CASSAGLAGGSVADTQYF. Here the CDR3 DNA reads TGTGCCAGCAGTGCTGGACTAGCGGGAGGCTCAGTGGCAGATACGCAGTATTTT.

V is TRBV7-9 and J is TRBJ1-2; 12 bases are shared with TRBD1. The CDR3 contains 15 residues. The J segment lost 4 bases and the V segment lost 7 bases, leaving 7 bases of the junction unmatched. Germline CDR1 is SEHNR and CDR2 is FQNEAQ (reference sequence). The CDR3 spells CASTRGTGGAYGYTF. The CDR3 region has the DNA TGTGCCAGCACCCGCGGGACAGGGGGCGCCTATGGCTACACCTTC.

The chain couples TRBV7-2 to TRBJ2-7; tentative D call: TRBD1 (5 bases). CDR3 length: 12 residues. Germline CDR1 reads SGHTA; CDR2 reads FQGNSA. Trimming removed 6 bases at V and 1 base at J, with 7 bases between. CDR3 nucleotides: TGTGCCAGCAGGGCAGGGTCCTACGAGCAGTACTTC. Amino acids: CASRAGSYEQYF.

The chain recombines TRBV4-2 with TRBJ2-7, with 8 bases aligning to TRBD2. CDR3 length: 14 residues. Germline values: CDR1 LGHNA, CDR2 YNFKEQ. Trimming removed 8 bases from V and 7 bases from J; junction bases left unmatched: 13. The CDR3 DNA reads as TGTGCCAGCTCGGGTAGCGGGGACTTGTCGGAGCAGTACTTC. Amino acid sequence: CASSGSGDLSEQYF.

J is TRBJ1-6 and V is TRBV2, with D tentatively TRBD1 (6 bases). The V and J ends lost 6 bases and 7 bases respectively, with 16 bases between them. The CDR3 loop spans 15 amino acids. Germline V lookup: CDR1 SNHLY, CDR2 FYNNEI. CDR3 DNA sequence: TGTGCCAGCAGCGGCCCCGGGGGGGCGAATTCACCCCTCCACTTT. Translation: CASSGPGGANSPLHF.

The chain combines TRBV7-2 with TRBJ2-3; 8 nucleotides match TRBD2. Looked up from germline, CDR1 is SGHTA and CDR2 is FQGNSA. The junction had 7 bases not matched to a gene; V was cut back by 7 bases and J by 7 bases. The CDR3 contains 13 residues. This CDR3 reads CASISGGLYTQYF. CDR3 in DNA: TGTGCCAGCATATCGGGGGGGCTATATACGCAGTATTTT.

The CDR3 nucleotides are TGTGCCACCAGTGACTCTCGACAGTACAATCAGCCCCAGCATTTT. Its translation is CATSDSRQYNQPQHF. This rearrangement joins TRBV24-1 to TRBJ1-5; a weak D match, TRBD1 (5 bases). CDR3 length: 15 residues. Trimming left V 4 bases short and J 3 bases short, with 12 bases between. The germline V gene has CDR1 KGHDR and CDR2 SFDVKD.

The chain uses TRBV25-1 and TRBJ1-2; possible D gene TRBD1, 6 bases. Trimming removed 1 base from V and 6 bases from J, with 18 bases in between. Germline V CDR1 and CDR2: MGHDK, SYGVNS. CDR3 length: 16 residues. The CDR3 region is CASSEFFIRGRDGYTF. CDR3 bases: TGTGCCAGCAGTGAATTTTTTATCAGGGGAAGGGATGGCTACACCTTC.

This chain links TRBV28 with TRBJ2-3, with TRBD1 as a possible D gene (6 bases). The length of the CDR3 is 14 residues. V lost 1 base to trimming and J lost 10 bases, with 15 bases between them. Germline V lookup: CDR1 MDHEN, CDR2 SYDVKM. The CDR3 region is CASSLLNRVQAQYF. CDR3 nucleotides: TGTGCCAGCAGTTTATTAAACAGGGTACAGGCGCAGTATTTT. Filled out from reference TRBV28 and TRBJ2-3, the complete variable domain reads DVKVTQSSRYLVKRTGEKVFLECVQDMDHENMFWYRQDPGLGLRLIYFSYDVKMKEKGDIPEGYSVSREKKERFSLILESASTNQTSMYLCASSLLNRVQAQYFGPGTRLTVL.

The V call is TRBV11-2, the J call TRBJ1-6; D is possibly TRBD1 (6 bases). V was clipped by 2 bases and J by 7 bases, with 15 bases between them. Germline lookup yields CDR1 SGHAT and CDR2 FQNNGV. There are 16 residues in the CDR3. CDR3 amino acids: CASSLNPGARNSPLHF. Written as DNA, the CDR3 is TGTGCCAGCAGCTTAAACCCAGGGGCGCGAAATTCACCCCTCCACTTT.

This clone is a singleton in its sample. V gene TRBV5-5 combines with J gene TRBJ1-4; D may be TRBD1 (6 bases). Germline CDR1 is SGHKS and CDR2 is YYEKEE (reference sequence). The CDR3 extends over 14 amino acids. The V gene lost 2 bases and the J gene lost 7 bases, with 12 bases spanning the gap. The CDR3 spells CASSFRGGGEKLFF. In nucleotides, the CDR3 is TGTGCCAGCAGCTTCAGGGGAGGGGGTGAAAAACTGTTTTTT.

The CDR3 sequence: CAWEGNSYEQYF. The CDR3 nucleotides read TGTGCCTGGGAGGGGAACTCCTACGAGCAGTACTTC. The gene calls are TRBV30 and TRBJ2-7, with D tentatively TRBD1 or TRBD2 (5 bases each). The V and J ends lost 5 bases and 0 bases respectively, with 8 bases between them. CDR1 is GTSNPN, CDR2 SVGIG, per germline (reference sequence). The CDR3 is 12 amino acids.

Written as DNA, the CDR3 is TGTGCCATCAGTGAGTCATACAATCAGCCCCAGCATTTT. It specifies CAISESYNQPQHF. V is TRBV10-3 and J is TRBJ1-5, with D unclear. V shed 0 bases and J shed 3 bases, with 3 bases lying between them. The CDR3 runs 13 residues. CDR1 is ENHRY and CDR2 is SYGVKD in the germline V gene.

The V call is TRBV9, the J call TRBJ2-2; a possible D gene is TRBD2 (6 bases). The CDR3 is 16 amino acids. The V and J ends lost 7 bases and 2 bases respectively, with 18 bases between them. CDR1 and CDR2 from the germline V gene are SGDLS and YYNGEE. The CDR3 reads CASCPKAGPNTGELFF. The CDR3 nucleotides read TGTGCCAGCTGTCCGAAGGCGGGGCCAAACACCGGGGAGCTGTTTTTT.

The CDR3 region is CATSRDASSYNEQFF. DNA of the CDR3: TGTGCCACCAGCAGAGATGCGAGCTCCTACAATGAGCAGTTCTTC. This chain uses TRBV15 with TRBJ2-1; D unresolved. This CDR3 region has 15 residues. Germline V gene data show CDR1 as LNHNV and CDR2 as YYDKDF (reference sequence). V was clipped by 0 bases and J by 0 bases, with 6 bases between them.

The V and J genes are TRBV4-2 and TRBJ2-3, with TRBD2 identical over 8 bases. J lost 1 base, V lost 6 bases, and 12 bases had no gene match. Germline V lookup: CDR1 LGHNA, CDR2 YNFKEQ. The CDR3 totals 17 residues. The CDR3 reads CASSHARGGGGTDTQYF. CDR3 coding DNA: TGTGCCAGCAGTCACGCCCGGGGGGGAGGGGGCACAGATACGCAGTATTTT.